This T cell receptor beta chain comes out of a study of control samples from healthy donors and cancer patients (TCRdb year 2020). With respect to this clone: Its antigen remains unidentified. Nothing much larger sits one base from this clone, and base qualities are not available.

Receptor amplification or capture employed the immunoSEQ multiplex PCR assay. In TCRdb, the immuneACCESS table is reduced to in-frame sequences with V and J assigned. These tables do not hold every clone; where another copy was compared, an unresolved V gene accounts for under half, and the others remain unexplained. Across this sample there are about 85,000 clones, with about 88% seen only once. The ten largest clones represent roughly 7.2% of the sample. Spanning cysteine to phenylalanine, the CDR3 consists of 14 amino acids. Here the CDR3 DNA is all that survives: 42 bases in frame from base 1. V is pared back by 3 bases and J by 3 bases, with 14 bases lying between the germline termini. Sequences GTSNPN (CDR1) and SVGIG (CDR2) are obtained from the germline V gene (reference sequence).

The chain links TRBV30 with TRBJ1-1; TRBD1 could be the D gene, as 5 bases match. The TCR originated in a woman in her sixties in good health. Sequencing was done on a sample of blood. DNA sequence: TGTGCCTGGAGACGGGGTGGGGCGTACACTGAAGCTTTCTTT. It translates to CAWRRGGAYTEAFF. The full variable domain, with segments outside the CDR3 supplied by the reference TRBV30 and TRBJ1-1 proteins, appears as SQTIHQWPATLVQPVGSPLSLECTVEGTSNPNLYWYRQAAGRGLQLLFYSVGIGQISSEVPQNLSASRPQDRQFILSSKKLLLSDSGFYLCAWRRGGAYTEAFFGQGTRLTVV.